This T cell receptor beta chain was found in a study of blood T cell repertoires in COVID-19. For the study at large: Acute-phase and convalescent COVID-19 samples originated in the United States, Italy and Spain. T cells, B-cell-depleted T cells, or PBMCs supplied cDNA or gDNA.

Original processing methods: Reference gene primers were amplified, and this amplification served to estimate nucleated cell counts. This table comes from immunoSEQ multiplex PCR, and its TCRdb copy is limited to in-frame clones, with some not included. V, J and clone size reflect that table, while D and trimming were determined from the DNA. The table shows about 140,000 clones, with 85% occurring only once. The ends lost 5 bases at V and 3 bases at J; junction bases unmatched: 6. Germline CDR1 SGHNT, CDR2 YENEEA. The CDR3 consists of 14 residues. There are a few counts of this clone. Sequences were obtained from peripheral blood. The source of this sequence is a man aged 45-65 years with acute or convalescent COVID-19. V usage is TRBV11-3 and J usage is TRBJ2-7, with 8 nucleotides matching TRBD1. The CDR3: CASSLPGTGYEQYF. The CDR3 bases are TGTGCCAGCAGCCTTCCCGGGACAGGCTACGAGCAGTACTTC. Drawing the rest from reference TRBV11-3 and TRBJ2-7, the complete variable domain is EAGVVQSPRYKIIEKKQPVAFWCNPISGHNTLYWYLQNLGQGPELLIRYENEEAVDDSQLPKDRFSAERLKGVDSTLKIQPAELGDSAVYLCASSLPGTGYEQYFGPGTRLTVT.